This entry lists 3 T cell receptor beta chains sequenced from one sample in a study of shared clonotypes between healthy human individuals. Generated by immunoSEQ multiplex PCR, the TCRdb table keeps only in-frame clones and is missing some. The table includes some 2.3 million clones, 90% to 95% detected once. The sample comprised naive CD4+ T cells from PBMCs. The subset was: CD45RA+ positively selected. These receptors originate from a man younger than 35 in good health. Some clones in this sample may be carry-over from other donors' samples.

As for this clone: The same CDR3 also results from other DNA sequences found in this sample. The chain is built from TRBV20-1 and TRBJ2-5; unclear D gene. V lost 1 base and J 5 bases, leaving 5 bases between the germline ends. The CDR3 has 11 residues. Germline V gives CDR1 DFQATT, CDR2 SNEGSKA (reference sequence). The CDR3 nucleotides are TGCAGTGCTAGAGGGGTGGAGACCCAGTACTTC. Translation: CSARGVETQYF.

This clone has just one count. The V gene is TRBV4-1, the J gene TRBJ2-1; D call uncertain. This CDR3 spans 14 amino acids. Trimming took off 3 bases at V and 6 bases at J, with 12 bases between the two ends. Germline loops: CDR1 MGHRA, CDR2 YSYEKL. The CDR3 nucleotides read TGCGCCAGCAGCCAGCCGAGAGTGAGCAATGAGCAGTTCTTC. Amino acids: CASSQPRVSNEQFF.

In nucleotides, the CDR3 is TGTGCCAGCCGACAGGGACAGGGGACCCACGAGCAGTACTTC. Protein product: CASRQGQGTHEQYF. The J gene is TRBJ2-7, the V gene TRBV28, with TRBD1 matching 10 bases. Germline CDR1 and CDR2: MDHEN and SYDVKM. V shed 8 bases and J 5 bases; nucleotides not matched to a gene: 9. The CDR3 consists of 14 residues.